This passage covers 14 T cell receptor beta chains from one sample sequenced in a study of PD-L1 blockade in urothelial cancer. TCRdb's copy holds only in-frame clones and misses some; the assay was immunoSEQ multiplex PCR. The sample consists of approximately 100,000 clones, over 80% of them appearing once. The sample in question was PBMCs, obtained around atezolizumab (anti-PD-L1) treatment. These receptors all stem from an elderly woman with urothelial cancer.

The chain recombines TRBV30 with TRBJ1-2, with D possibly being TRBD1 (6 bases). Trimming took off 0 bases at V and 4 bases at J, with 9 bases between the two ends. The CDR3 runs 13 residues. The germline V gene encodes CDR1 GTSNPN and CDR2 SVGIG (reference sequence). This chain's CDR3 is CAWSVGGSYGYTF. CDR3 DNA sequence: TGTGCCTGGAGTGTAGGGGGTAGCTATGGCTACACCTTC.

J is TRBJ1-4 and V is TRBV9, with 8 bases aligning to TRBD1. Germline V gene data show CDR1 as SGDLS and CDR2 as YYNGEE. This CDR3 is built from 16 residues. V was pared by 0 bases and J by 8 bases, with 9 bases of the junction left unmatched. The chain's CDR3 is CASSVGGTGPGEKLFF. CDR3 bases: TGTGCCAGCAGCGTAGGAGGGACAGGCCCAGGCGAAAAACTGTTTTTT.

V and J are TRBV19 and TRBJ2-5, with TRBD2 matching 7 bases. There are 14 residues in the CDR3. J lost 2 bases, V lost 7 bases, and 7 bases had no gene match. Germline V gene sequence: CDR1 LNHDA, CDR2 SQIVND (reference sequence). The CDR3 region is CASKGLGAQETQYF. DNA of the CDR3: TGTGCCAGTAAAGGACTAGGGGCGCAAGAGACCCAGTACTTC.

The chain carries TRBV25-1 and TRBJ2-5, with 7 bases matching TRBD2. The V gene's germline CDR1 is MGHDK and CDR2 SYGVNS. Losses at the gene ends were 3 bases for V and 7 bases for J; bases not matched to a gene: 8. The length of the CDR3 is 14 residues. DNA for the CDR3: TGTGCCAGCAGTGATAGCAAATGGGGGGGGACCCAGTACTTC. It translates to CASSDSKWGGTQYF.

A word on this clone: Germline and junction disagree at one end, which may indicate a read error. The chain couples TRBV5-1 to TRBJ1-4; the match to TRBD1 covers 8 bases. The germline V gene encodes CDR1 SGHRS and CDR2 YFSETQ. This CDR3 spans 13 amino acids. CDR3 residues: CASSWTGNGKLFF. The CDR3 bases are TGCGCCAGCAGCTGGACAGGGAATGGAAAACTGTTTTTT. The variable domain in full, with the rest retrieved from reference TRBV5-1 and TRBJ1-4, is KAGVTQTPRYLIKTRGQQVTLSCSPISGHRSVSWYQQTPGQGLQFLFEYFSETQRNKGNFPGRFSGRQFSNSRSEMNVSTLELGDSALYLCASSWTGNGKLFFGSGTQLSVL.

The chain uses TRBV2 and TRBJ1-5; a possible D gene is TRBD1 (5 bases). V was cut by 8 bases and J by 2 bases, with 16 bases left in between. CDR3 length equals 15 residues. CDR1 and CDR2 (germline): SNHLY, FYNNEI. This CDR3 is CASLGGGSGNQPQHF. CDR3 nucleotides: TGTGCCAGCCTGGGGGGGGGTTCAGGCAATCAGCCCCAGCATTTT. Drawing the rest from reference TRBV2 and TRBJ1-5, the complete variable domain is EPEVTQTPSHQVTQMGQEVILRCVPISNHLYFYWYRQILGQKVEFLVSFYNNEISEKSEIFDDQFSVERPDGSNFTLKIRSTKLEDSAMYFCASLGGGSGNQPQHFGDGTRLSIL.

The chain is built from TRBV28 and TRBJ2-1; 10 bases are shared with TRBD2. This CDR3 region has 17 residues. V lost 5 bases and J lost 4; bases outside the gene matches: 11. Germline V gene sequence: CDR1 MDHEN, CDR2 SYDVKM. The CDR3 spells CASSPSQREGQYNEQFF. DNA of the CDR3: TGTGCCAGCAGTCCCTCACAGCGGGAGGGACAATACAATGAGCAGTTCTTC.

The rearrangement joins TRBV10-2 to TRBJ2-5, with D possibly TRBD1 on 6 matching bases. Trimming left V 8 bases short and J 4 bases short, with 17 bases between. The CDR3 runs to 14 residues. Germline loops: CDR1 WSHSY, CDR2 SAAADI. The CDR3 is CASRYRVLGETQYF. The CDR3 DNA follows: TGCGCCAGCCGTTACAGGGTTCTAGGAGAGACCCAGTACTTC.

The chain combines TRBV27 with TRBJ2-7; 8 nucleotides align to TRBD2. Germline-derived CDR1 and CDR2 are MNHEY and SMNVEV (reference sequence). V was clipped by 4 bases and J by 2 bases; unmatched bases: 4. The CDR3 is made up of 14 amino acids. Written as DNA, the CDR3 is TGTGCCAGCAGTTCATTAGCGGGGCCCTACGAGCAGTACTTC. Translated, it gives CASSSLAGPYEQYF.

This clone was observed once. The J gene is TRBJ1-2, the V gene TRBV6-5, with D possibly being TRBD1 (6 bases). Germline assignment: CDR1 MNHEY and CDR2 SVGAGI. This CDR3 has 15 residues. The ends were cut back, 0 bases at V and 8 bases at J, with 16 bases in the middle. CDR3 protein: CASSYSFPRRGGYTF. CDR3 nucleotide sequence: TGTGCCAGCAGTTACTCGTTTCCCCGCAGGGGCGGCTACACCTTC.

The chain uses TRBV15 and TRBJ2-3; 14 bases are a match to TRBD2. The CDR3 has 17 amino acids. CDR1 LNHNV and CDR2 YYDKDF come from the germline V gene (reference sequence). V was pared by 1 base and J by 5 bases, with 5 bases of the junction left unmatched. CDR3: CATSRGGLAGEEDTQYF. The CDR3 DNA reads TGTGCCACCAGCAGAGGGGGACTAGCGGGAGAGGAAGATACGCAGTATTTT.

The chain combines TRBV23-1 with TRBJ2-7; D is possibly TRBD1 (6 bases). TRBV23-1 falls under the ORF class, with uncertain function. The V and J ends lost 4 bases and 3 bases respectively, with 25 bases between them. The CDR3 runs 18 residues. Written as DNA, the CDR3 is TGCGCCAGCAGTCCACCTACCCAGGGGTCCCTGAGGGGCTACGAGCAGTACTTC. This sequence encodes CASSPPTQGSLRGYEQYF.

CDR3 loop: CASSYRATRGNQPQHF. The CDR3 coding sequence is TGTGCCAGCAGCTACCGGGCCACGAGGGGCAATCAGCCCCAGCATTTT. The chain combines TRBV5-6 with TRBJ1-5; D remains unclear. The length of the CDR3 is 16 residues. Germline loops: CDR1 SGHDT, CDR2 YYEEEE. Trimming removed 3 bases at V and 2 bases at J, with 15 bases between.

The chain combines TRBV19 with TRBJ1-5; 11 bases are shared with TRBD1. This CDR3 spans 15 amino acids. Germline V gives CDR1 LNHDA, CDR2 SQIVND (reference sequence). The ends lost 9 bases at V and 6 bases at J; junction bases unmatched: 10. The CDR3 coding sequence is TGTGCCAGCCAGGACAGGGGGCGGCCTCGTCAGCCCCAGCATTTT. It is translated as CASQDRGRPRQPQHF.